This T cell receptor (beta chain) was sequenced in a study of neurological immune-mediated disorders. Study-level background: Multiple sclerosis patients (n of about 34) included around 30 with relapsing-remitting and 3 with secondary progressive disease.

CDR1 MDHEN and CDR2 SYDVKM come from the germline V gene. The CDR3 runs to 16 residues. Trimming cost V 6 bases and J 4 bases; bases outside gene matches: 6. MiXCR was run by TCRdb on the 5' RACE reads, yielding one entry per CDR3 protein. Of approximately 50,000 distinct CDR3 sequences listed, approximately 6.2% were seen once; the top ten hold roughly 1.5%. This clonotype was seen a handful of times. This receptor was taken from a woman between 18 and 30 years old with multiple sclerosis. V gene TRBV28 combines with J gene TRBJ2-3, with 14 bases that match TRBD2. The specimen was CD4+ T cells from blood. DNA of the CDR3: TGTGCCAGCAGCCCGACTAGCGGGGGGGGTGCAGATACGCAGTATTTT. Translating it yields CASSPTSGGGADTQYF.